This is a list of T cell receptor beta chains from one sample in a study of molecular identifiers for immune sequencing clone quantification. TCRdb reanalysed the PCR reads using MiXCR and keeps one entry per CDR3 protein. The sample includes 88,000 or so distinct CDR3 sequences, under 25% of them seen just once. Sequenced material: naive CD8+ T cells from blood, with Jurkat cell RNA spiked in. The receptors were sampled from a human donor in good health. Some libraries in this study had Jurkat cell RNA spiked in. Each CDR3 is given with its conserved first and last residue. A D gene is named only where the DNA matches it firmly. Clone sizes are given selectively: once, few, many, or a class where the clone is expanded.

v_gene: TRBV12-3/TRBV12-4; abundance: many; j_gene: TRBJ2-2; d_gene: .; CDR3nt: TGTGCCAGCAGTTTGGTCCCCAGGTCGAACACCGGGGAGCTGTTTTTT; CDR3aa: CASSLVPRSNTGELFF
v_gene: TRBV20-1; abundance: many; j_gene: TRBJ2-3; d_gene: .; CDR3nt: TGCAGTGCTAGAGATTTGCGGGGAGTAGATACGCAGTATTTT; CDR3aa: CSARDLRGVDTQYF
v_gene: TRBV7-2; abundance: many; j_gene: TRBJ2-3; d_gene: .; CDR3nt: TGTGCCAGCAGCTTAGCAACAGGGTGGGCAGATACGCAGTATTTT; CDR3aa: CASSLATGWADTQYF
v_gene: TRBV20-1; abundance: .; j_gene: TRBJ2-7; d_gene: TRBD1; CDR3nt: TGCAGTGCCCAGGGGACAGTAAGATCCTACGAGCAGTACTTC; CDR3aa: CSAQGTVRSYEQYF
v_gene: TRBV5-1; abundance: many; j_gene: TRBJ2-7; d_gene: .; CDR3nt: TGCGCCAGCAGCTTGGGACAGCCTAGGGACGAGCAGTACTTC; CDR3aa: CASSLGQPRDEQYF
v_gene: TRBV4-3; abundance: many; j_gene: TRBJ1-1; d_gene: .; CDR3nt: TGCGCCAGCAGCCAAGATTCAGGGTTGGTCACTGAAGCTTTCTTT; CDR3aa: CASSQDSGLVTEAFF
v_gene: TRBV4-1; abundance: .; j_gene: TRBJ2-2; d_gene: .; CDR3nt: TGCGCCAGCAGCATCTGGGGTTCCGGGGAGCTGTTTTTT; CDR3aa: CASSIWGSGELFF
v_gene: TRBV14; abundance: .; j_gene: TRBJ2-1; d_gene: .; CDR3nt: TGTGCCAGCAGCCAAGATCCCGACAATGAGCAGTTCTTC; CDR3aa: CASSQDPDNEQFF
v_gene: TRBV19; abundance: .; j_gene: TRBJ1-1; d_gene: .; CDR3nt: TGTGCCAGTAGTGGACGGGGGGTTAGGGGTATAGGGACTGAAGCTTTCTTT; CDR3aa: CASSGRGVRGIGTEAFF
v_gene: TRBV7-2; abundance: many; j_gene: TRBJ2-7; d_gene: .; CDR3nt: TGTGCCAGCAGCTTATCTCGGTTGGATAGCTACGAGCAGTACTTC; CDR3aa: CASSLSRLDSYEQYF
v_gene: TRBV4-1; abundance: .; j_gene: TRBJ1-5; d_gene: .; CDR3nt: TGCGCCAGCAGCTTCCAGAATTCAGGGGGCAATCAGCCCCAGCATTTT; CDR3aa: CASSFQNSGGNQPQHF
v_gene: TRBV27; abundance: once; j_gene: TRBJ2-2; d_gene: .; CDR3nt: TGTGCCAGCAGTTGGTCATCCACCGGGGAGCCGTTTTTT; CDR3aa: CASSWSSTGEPFF
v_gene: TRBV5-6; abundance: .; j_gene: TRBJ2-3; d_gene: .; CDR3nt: TGTGCCAACAGCTCTACGGGGCTAGGACGTGGAGATACGCAGTATTTT; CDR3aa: CANSSTGLGRGDTQYF